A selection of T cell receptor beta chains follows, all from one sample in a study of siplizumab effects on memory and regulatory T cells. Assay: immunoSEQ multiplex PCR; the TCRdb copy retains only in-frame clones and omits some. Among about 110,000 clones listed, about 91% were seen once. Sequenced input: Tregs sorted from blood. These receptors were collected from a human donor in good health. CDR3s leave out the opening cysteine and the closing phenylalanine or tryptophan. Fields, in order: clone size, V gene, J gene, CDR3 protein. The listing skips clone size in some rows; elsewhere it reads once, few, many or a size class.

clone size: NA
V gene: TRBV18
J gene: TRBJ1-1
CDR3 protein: ASSPGRPNTEAF

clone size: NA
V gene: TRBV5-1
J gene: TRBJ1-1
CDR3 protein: ASQFRLNTEAF

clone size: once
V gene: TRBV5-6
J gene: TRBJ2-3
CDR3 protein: ASSLGLAAPLASTDTQY

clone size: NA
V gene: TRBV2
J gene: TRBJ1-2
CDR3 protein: ASSRDRDSSYT

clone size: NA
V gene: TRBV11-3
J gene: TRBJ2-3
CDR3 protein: ASSYGETDTQY

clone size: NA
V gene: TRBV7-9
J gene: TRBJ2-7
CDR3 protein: ASSLETGSYEQY

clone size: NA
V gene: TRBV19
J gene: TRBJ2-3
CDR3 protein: ASSIDRGTSGSTDTQY

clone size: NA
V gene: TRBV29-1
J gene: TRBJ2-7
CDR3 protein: SVALAGSYEQY

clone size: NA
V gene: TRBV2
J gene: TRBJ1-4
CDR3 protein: ASSLEGSNEKLF

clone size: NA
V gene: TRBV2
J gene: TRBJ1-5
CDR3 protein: ASSRDIRNQPQH

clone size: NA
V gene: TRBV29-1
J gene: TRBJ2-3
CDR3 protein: SSTSGTSTDTQY

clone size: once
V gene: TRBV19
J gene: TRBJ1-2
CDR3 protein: ASKPPGQGLYGYT

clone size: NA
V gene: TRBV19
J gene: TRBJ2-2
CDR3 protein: ASSTHRGYTGELF

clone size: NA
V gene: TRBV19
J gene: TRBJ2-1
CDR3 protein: ASSVSGSPHEQF

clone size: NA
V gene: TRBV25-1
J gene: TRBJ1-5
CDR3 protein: ASSTGGGQPQH

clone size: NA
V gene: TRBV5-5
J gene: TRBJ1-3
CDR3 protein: ASSLDTGAGNTIY

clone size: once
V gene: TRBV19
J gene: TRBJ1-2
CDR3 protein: ASSIVTGGYGYT

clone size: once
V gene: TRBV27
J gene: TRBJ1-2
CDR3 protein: ASSFRQHPRGYT

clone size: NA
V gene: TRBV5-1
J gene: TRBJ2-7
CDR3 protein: ASRLAGGYDEQY

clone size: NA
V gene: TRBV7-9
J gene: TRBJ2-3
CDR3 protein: ASSRSTDTQY

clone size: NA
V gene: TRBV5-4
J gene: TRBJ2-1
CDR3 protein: ASSVASGVQENEQF

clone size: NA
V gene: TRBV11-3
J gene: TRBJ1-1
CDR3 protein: ASSLGGTGSPNTEAF

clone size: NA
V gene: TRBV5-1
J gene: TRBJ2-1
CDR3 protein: ASAPSGQGEF

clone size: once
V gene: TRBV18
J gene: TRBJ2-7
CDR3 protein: ASSPRTGNYEQY

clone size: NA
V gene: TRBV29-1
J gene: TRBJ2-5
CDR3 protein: SGGPGTAQGTQY

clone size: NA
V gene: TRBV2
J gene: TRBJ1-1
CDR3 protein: ASSQGGAVNTEAF